This TCR beta chain was captured by sequencing in a study of shared clonotypes between healthy human individuals (TCRdb year 2020). In terms of the full investigation: The cohort comprised two women and a few men aged 18 to 49 years. Blood TCR repertoires of five healthy adults were deeply sequenced to estimate repertoire size and the extent of clonotype sharing between individuals. To increase sequencing depth and limit assay-specific biases, different laboratories used diverse techniques to prepare libraries and sequence TCR repertoires. For each donor, CD4 naive and CD4 memory were each run on three plates, CD8 naive on two plates, and CD8 memory on one plate. Each donor's leukapheresis produced roughly between roughly 0.85 and 9.5 billion PBMCs.

What the research found in general, with its limitations: Compared with non-shared clonotypes, the clonotypes found in all four sorted-subset donors had higher generation probabilities. Sampling was restricted to blood, and TCR repertoires in tissues likely differ from the TCR repertoires found in blood. Incomplete sequencing was indicated by rarefaction of sorted-subset datasets, despite the large sequencing depth. Because the study included only a small number of donors, the genetic and exposure-history diversity represented was limited. Pairwise subsampling indicated that sequencing depth was expected to affect the degree of clonotype sharing among donors. Across four donors, around 5% of naive CD4, approximately 3.6% of naive CD8, 2.3% of memory CD4, and approximately 0.42% of memory CD8 clonotypes were shared. Larger estimated clonotype richness was generally found for naive subsets than for memory subsets.

TCR CDR3 regions were amplified from genomic DNA by multiplex PCR using the deep immunoSEQ assay. For each cell subset, the extracted genomic DNA was distributed evenly across all wells of several immunoSEQ 96-well plates, and each plate served as one replicate. For sorted subsets, each replicate PCR was loaded with approximately 0.2 ug genomic DNA, equivalent to about 33,000 T cell genomes. Purified libraries were measured with a Qubit 3.0 fluorometer, size-checked on a Bioanalyzer 2100, and measured again with the KAPA Library Quantification kit. Every immunoSEQ 96-well plate was sequenced on a dedicated single-read 150-cycle Illumina NextSeq 550 flow cell. On the study's bioinformatics: Because the immunoSEQ output held only junctional sequences and lacked quality scores, the filtering could not match the filtering applied to full-length reads. Sequences were annotated with PyIR, a Python wrapper for IgBLAST v1.9, and V/J genes and CDR3 were assigned using IMGT germline references. Any read was removed if the V/J assignment was weak (E-value above 1e-6), the CDR3 was missing, or the read contained stop codons, out-of-frame junctions, or ambiguous translated residues. V3J clonotypes were defined by identical inferred V gene, J gene, and CDR3 amino acid sequence. Percentage overlap between repertoires was calculated by dividing the number of shared unique clonotypes by the size of the smaller repertoire. Repertoire richness was assessed with RTK rarefaction, the Chao1 estimator, and Recon v2.1 estimates of unobserved clonotypes. For all TCRbeta clonotypes obtained by the gDNA method from a few donors, generation probabilities were computed with OLGA. Entries here come from immuneACCESS through TCRdb and include only in-frame sequences with V and J called. Some clones fail to appear in such tables; in the studies checked, an unresolved V gene covers under half of the shortfall, and the cause of the remainder is unknown. The V and J calls and clone size are taken from that table; D and trimming were inferred from the DNA. The sample profile shows more than 2 million clones; about 95% of them were found once. 0.9% to 1.3% of the sample lies in the top ten.

CD8 naive samples were CD45RO-negative cells positively selected for CCR7, giving a CD45RA+CCR7+ population that excluded TemRA cells. The donors were healthy, HIV-negative adults with no recently reported acute infections or vaccinations. All donors were Caucasian adults living in Nashville, Tennessee, USA. Blood was obtained by leukapheresis, after which PBMCs were separated by Ficoll-Histopaque density gradient centrifugation and cryopreserved in liquid nitrogen vapor phase. Analytical flow cytometry was used to check the purity and quantity of every magnetically sorted T cell population. Each sorted fraction had its genomic DNA isolated and then quantified by UV absorbance on a Nanodrop 2000c. On this clone: The antigen it recognizes is unknown. No base qualities exist here, and no much larger clone lies one base off it.

CDR1 and CDR2 are read off the germline V gene as MNHNS and SASEGT. The CDR3 runs 14 residues from the cysteine to the phenylalanine. Kept here is only the CDR3 DNA, which spans 42 bases and is read in frame from base 1. The V and J ends are trimmed by 11 bases and 3 bases, leaving 14 bases between them. The source is a man between 18 and 29 years old in good health. The sample comprised naive CD8+ T cells sorted from blood. What this sample's cell subset or site label stands for: CD45RA+CCR7+. Recombination linked TRBV6-1 to TRBJ1-6; the D region possibly corresponds to TRBD1 (6 bases align). The CDR3 has the sequence CAGSQGGYNSPLHF. The nucleotide sequence reads TGTGCCGGTTCACAGGGAGGCTATAATTCACCCCTCCACTTT.